This T cell receptor (beta chain) came from a study of T cell responses to AZD1222 COVID-19 vaccine. This CDR3 is built from 14 residues. The J segment lost 4 bases and the V segment lost 8 bases, leaving 7 bases of the junction unmatched. From germline, CDR1 is MNHNY and CDR2 SVGAGI (reference sequence). Libraries were prepared by immunoSEQ multiplex PCR; TCRdb keeps only in-frame clonotypes and omits some of them. The sample has 150,000 to 200,000 clones, about 89% seen once; the top ten hold approximately 1.8%. Sequencing was performed on peripheral blood, taken on day 0 of AZD1222 vaccination. V gene TRBV6-6 combines with J gene TRBJ2-3; 9 bases match TRBD2. The receptor's source is an adult in good health. Written as DNA, the CDR3 is TGTGCCAGCGCGTCGCGGGGGGGCGCAGATACGCAGTATTTT. Translated: CASASRGGADTQYF.